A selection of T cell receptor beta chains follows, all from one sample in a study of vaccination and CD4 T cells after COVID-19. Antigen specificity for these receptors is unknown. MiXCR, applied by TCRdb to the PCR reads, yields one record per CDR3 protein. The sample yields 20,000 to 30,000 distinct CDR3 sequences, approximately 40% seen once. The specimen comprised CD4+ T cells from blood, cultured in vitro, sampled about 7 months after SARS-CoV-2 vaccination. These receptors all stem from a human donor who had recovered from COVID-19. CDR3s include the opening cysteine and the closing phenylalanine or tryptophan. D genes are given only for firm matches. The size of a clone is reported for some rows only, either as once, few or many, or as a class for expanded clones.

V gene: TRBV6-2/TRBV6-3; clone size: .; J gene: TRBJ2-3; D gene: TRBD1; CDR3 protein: CASSYVMRDRGQDTQYF; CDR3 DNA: TGTGCCAGCAGTTACGTCATGCGGGACAGGGGGCAGGATACGCAGTATTTT
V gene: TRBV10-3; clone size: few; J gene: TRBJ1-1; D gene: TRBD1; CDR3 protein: CAIKGQGDTEAFF; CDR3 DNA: TGTGCCATCAAGGGACAGGGTGACACTGAAGCTTTCTTT
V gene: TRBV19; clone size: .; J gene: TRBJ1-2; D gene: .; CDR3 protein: CASSIRGRIYGYTF; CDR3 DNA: TGTGCCAGTAGTATCCGGGGGCGTATCTATGGCTACACCTTC
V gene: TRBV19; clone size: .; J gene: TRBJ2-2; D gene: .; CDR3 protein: CASSIQGVGGELFF; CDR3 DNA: TGTGCCAGTAGTATTCAAGGCGTGGGCGGGGAGCTGTTTTTT
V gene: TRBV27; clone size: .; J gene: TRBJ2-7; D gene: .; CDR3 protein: CASTASGTGASEQYF; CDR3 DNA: TGTGCCAGCACAGCTAGCGGGACAGGGGCTTCCGAGCAGTACTTC
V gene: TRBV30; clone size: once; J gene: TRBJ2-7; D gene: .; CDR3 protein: CAWGTPYEQYF; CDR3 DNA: TGTGCCTGGGGCACCCCCTACGAGCAGTACTTC
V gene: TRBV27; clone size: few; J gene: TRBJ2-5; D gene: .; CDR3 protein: CASSPQVYF; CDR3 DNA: TGTGCCAGCAGTCCCCAAGTGTACTTC
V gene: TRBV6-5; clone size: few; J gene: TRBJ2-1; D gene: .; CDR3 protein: CASSYEGWYNEQFF; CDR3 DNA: TGTGCCAGCAGTTATGAGGGCTGGTACAATGAGCAGTTCTTC
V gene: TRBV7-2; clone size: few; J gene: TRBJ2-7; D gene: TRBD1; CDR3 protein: CASSRDRAYEQYF; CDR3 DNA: TGTGCCAGCAGCCGGGACAGGGCCTACGAGCAGTACTTC
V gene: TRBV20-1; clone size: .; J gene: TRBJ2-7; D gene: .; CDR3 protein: CSASGAGGQRIEQYF; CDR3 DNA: TGCAGTGCTAGCGGGGCTGGGGGCCAGCGCATCGAGCAGTACTTC
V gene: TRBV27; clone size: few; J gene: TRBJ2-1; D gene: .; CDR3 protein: CASKAWNSYNEQFF; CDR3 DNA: TGTGCCAGCAAGGCGTGGAATTCCTACAATGAGCAGTTCTTC
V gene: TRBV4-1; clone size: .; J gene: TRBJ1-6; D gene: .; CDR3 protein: CASSQDIRREGVSPLHF; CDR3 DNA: TGCGCCAGCAGCCAAGATATTAGGCGGGAGGGGGTTTCACCCCTCCACTTT
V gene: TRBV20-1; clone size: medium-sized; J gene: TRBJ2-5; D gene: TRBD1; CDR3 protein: CSARDPTGGGETQYF; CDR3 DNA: TGCAGTGCTAGAGATCCAACAGGGGGCGGGGAGACCCAGTACTTC
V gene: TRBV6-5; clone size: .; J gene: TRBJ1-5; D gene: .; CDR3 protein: CASSYSGFSSNQPQHF; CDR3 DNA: TGTGCCAGCAGTTACTCGGGGTTCTCTAGCAATCAGCCCCAGCATTTT
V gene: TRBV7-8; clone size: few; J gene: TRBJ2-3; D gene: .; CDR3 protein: CASSWPRAASTDTQYF; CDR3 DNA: TGTGCCAGCAGCTGGCCTAGGGCAGCTAGCACAGATACGCAGTATTTT
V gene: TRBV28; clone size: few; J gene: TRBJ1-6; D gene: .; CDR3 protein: CASSLLVGNSPLHF; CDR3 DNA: TGTGCCAGCAGTTTATTGGTGGGGAATTCACCCCTCCACTTT
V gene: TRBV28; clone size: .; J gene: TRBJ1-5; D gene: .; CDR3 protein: CASSLLVWESNQPQHF; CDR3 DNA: TGTGCCAGCAGTTTATTGGTTTGGGAAAGCAATCAGCCCCAGCATTTT
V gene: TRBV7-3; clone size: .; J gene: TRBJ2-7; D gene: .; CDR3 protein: CASSLGMLGEYEQYF; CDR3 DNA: TGTGCCAGCAGCTTAGGGATGCTAGGCGAATACGAGCAGTACTTC
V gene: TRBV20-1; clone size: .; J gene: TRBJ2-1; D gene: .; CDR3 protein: CSARDVGRGPESSYNEQFF; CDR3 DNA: TGCAGTGCTAGAGATGTTGGGAGGGGGCCCGAAAGCTCCTACAATGAGCAGTTCTTC
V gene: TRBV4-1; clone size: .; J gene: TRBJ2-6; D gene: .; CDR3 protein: CASSPTESSGANVLTF; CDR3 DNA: TGCGCCAGCAGCCCTACCGAGAGCTCTGGGGCCAACGTCCTGACTTTC
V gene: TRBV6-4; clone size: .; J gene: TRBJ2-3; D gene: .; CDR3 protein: CASSAQGQGTQYF; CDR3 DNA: TGTGCCAGCAGTGCACAGGGCCAAGGTACGCAGTATTTT
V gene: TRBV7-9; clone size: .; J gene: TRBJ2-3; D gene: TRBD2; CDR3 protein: CASSWASGSGDTQYF; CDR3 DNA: TGTGCCAGCAGCTGGGCTAGCGGGAGTGGAGATACGCAGTATTTT
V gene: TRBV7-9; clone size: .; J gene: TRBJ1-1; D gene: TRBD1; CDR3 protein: CASSLAGAGGAYTEAFF; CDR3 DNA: TGTGCCAGCAGCTTAGCTGGGGCAGGGGGCGCGTACACTGAAGCTTTCTTT
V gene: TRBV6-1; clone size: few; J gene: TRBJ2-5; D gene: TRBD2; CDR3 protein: CASSRLAGETQYF; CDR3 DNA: TGTGCCAGCAGTAGACTAGCGGGGGAGACCCAGTACTTC
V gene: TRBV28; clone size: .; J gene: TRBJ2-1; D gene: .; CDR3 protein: CASRGRHVLNSYNEQFF; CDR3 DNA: TGTGCCAGCAGGGGGCGACACGTCCTTAACTCCTACAATGAGCAGTTCTTC
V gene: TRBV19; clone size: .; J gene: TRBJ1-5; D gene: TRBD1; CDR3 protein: CASSMTGGSNQPQHF; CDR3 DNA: TGTGCCAGTAGTATGACAGGGGGCAGCAATCAGCCCCAGCATTTT
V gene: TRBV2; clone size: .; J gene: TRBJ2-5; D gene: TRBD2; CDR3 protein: CASSMREGQETQYF; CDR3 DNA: TGTGCCAGCAGTATGCGGGAGGGCCAAGAGACCCAGTACTTC
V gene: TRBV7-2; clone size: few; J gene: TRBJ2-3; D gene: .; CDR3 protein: CASSLATEDRRYF; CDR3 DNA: TGTGCCAGCAGCTTAGCGACAGAAGACCGGCGGTATTTT
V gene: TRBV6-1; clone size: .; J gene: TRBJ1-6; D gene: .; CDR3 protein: CASRAPGGGILNSPLHF; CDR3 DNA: TGTGCCAGCAGAGCTCCGGGCGGGGGCATCTTGAATTCACCCCTCCACTTT
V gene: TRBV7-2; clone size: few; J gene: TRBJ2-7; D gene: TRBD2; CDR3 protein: CASSLVGTSGYEQYF; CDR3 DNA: TGTGCCAGCAGCTTAGTTGGGACTAGCGGATACGAGCAGTACTTC
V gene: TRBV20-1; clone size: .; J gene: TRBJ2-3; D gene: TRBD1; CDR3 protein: CSADIATGEATDTQYF; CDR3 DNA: TGCAGTGCCGACATCGCGACAGGGGAAGCCACAGATACGCAGTATTTT
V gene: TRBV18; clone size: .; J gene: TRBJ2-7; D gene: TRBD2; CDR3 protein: CASSRLAGHYEQYF; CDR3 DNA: TGTGCCAGCTCACGACTAGCGGGGCACTACGAGCAGTACTTC
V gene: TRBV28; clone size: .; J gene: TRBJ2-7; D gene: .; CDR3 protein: CASSSKPYEQYF; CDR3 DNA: TGTGCCAGCAGTTCCAAACCCTACGAGCAGTACTTC
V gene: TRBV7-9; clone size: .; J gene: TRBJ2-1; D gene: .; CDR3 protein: CASSFLLLGNEQFF; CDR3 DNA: TGTGCCAGCAGCTTTTTACTACTAGGCAATGAGCAGTTCTTC
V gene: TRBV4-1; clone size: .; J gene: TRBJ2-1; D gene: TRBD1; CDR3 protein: CASSHRDRGNEQFF; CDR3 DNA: TGCGCCAGCAGCCACCGAGACAGGGGCAATGAGCAGTTCTTC
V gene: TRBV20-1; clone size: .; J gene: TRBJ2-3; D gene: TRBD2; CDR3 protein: CSAILASGRAWNTQYF; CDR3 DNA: TGCAGTGCTATCCTAGCTAGCGGGAGGGCCTGGAATACGCAGTATTTT
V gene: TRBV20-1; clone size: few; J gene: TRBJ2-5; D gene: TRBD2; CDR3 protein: CSANSGGLAGGPGETQYF; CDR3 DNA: TGCAGTGCTAATTCTGGTGGGCTAGCGGGAGGGCCGGGTGAGACCCAGTACTTC
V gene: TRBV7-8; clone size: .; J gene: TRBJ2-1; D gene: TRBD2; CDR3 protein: CASSVDTSDEQFF; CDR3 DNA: TGTGCCAGCAGCGTGGATACTAGCGATGAGCAGTTCTTC
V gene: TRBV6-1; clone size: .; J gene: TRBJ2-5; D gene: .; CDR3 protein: CASSMDWEETQYF; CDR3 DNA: TGTGCCAGCAGTATGGACTGGGAAGAGACCCAGTACTTC
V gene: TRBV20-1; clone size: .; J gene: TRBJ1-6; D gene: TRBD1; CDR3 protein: CSAPPGQPNSPLHF; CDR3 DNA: TGCAGTGCCCCGCCGGGACAGCCAAATTCACCCCTCCACTTT
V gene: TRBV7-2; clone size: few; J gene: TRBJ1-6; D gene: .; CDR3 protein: CASSLGGAQSGPLHF; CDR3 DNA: TGTGCCAGCAGCTTAGGGGGGGCGCAATCCGGACCCCTCCACTTT
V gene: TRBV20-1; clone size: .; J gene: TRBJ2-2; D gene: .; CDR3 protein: CSASKSAANTGELFF; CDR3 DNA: TGCAGTGCTAGTAAATCCGCGGCGAACACCGGGGAGCTGTTTTTT
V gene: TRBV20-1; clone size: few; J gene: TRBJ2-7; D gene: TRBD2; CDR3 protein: CSARSGLAVPEQYF; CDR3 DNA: TGCAGTGCTAGATCGGGACTAGCGGTCCCCGAGCAGTACTTC
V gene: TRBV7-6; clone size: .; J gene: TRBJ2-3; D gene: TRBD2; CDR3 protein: CASSFSGGADTQYF; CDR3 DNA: TGTGCCAGCAGCTTTAGCGGGGGCGCTGATACGCAGTATTTT
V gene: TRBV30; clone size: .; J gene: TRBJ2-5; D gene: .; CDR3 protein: CAWSTTRQETQYF; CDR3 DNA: TGTGCCTGGAGTACGACTAGACAAGAGACCCAGTACTTC
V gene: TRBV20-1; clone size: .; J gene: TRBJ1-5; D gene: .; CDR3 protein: CSAGGVGQPQHF; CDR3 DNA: TGCAGTGCCGGGGGGGTAGGTCAGCCCCAGCATTTT
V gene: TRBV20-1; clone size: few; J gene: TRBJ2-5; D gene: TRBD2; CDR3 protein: CSARDLLAGQETQYF; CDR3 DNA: TGCAGTGCTAGAGATCTGTTAGCGGGTCAAGAGACCCAGTACTTC
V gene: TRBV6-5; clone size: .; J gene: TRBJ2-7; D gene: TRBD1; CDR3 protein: CASSFTDRVEQYF; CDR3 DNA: TGTGCCAGCAGTTTCACGGACAGGGTCGAGCAGTACTTC
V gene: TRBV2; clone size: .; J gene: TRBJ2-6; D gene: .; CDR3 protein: CASRPGAGANVLTF; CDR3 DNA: TGTGCCAGCAGGCCGGGAGCTGGGGCCAACGTCCTGACTTTC